These 18 T cell receptor beta chains originate from one sample sequenced in a study of neoadjuvant nivolumab and ipilimumab in lung cancer. Sequencing was performed with immunoSEQ multiplex PCR; in TCRdb, only in-frame clones are kept and a portion is missing. Among tens of thousands of clones listed, around 80% were seen once. The sample was peripheral blood, taken before neoadjuvant nivolumab, alone or with ipilimumab. The receptors originated from an adult with non-small cell lung cancer.

V is TRBV7-3 and J is TRBJ2-6, with 8 bases lining up with TRBD2. J was trimmed by 4 bases and V by 5 bases; bases with no gene match: 7. This CDR3 has 16 residues. Germline V CDR1 and CDR2: SGHTA, FQGTGA. The CDR3 DNA reads as TGTGCCAGCAGCCCTGGACTAGCACCCGGGGCCAACGTCCTGACTTTC. It codes for CASSPGLAPGANVLTF.

The chain uses TRBV7-2 and TRBJ2-1; D is uncertain. V dropped 1 base and J dropped 8 bases, with 9 bases sitting between them. Germline CDR1 SGHTA, CDR2 FQGNSA. This CDR3 contains 13 residues. This chain's CDR3 is CASSLDSLHEQFF. CDR3 sequence (DNA): TGTGCCAGCAGCTTAGACTCCCTCCATGAGCAGTTCTTC.

The rearrangement uses TRBV5-4 and TRBJ2-7, with 12 bases matching TRBD1. Germline V CDR1 and CDR2: SGHNT, YYREEE (reference sequence). V was pared by 4 bases and J by 9 bases, with 14 bases of the junction left unmatched. This CDR3 has 16 residues. This CDR3 reads CASSPTRDRGPIRQYF. The CDR3 coding sequence is TGTGCCAGCAGCCCCACCCGGGACAGGGGGCCTATCCGGCAGTACTTC.

The J gene is TRBJ1-2, the V gene TRBV10-3, with D possibly matching TRBD1 (6 bases). The CDR3 contains 13 residues. Per germline, CDR1 ENHRY and CDR2 SYGVKD. The germline V and J ends were trimmed by 2 bases and 2 bases, with 6 bases remaining between them. The CDR3 protein is CAISEDRNYGYTF. The CDR3 DNA is TGTGCCATCAGTGAGGACAGGAACTATGGCTACACCTTC.

This rearrangement joins TRBV19 to TRBJ2-1, with 12 bases lining up with TRBD2. The CDR3 sequence is 14 residues long. The ends lost 9 bases at V and 7 bases at J; junction bases unmatched: 7. From germline, CDR1 is LNHDA and CDR2 SQIVND (reference sequence). CDR3 loop: CASELAGGWNEQFF. CDR3 in DNA: TGTGCCAGCGAACTAGCGGGGGGTTGGAATGAGCAGTTCTTC. Based on the CDR3 plus reference TRBV19 and TRBJ2-1, the full variable domain is DGGITQSPKYLFRKEGQNVTLSCEQNLNHDAMYWYRQDPGQGLRLIYYSQIVNDFQKGDIAEGYSVSREKKESFPLTVTSAQKNPTAFYLCASELAGGWNEQFFGPGTRLTVL.

This chain uses TRBV19 with TRBJ1-2, with D hard to call. The CDR3 is 12 amino acids. Trimming took off 2 bases at V and 7 bases at J, with 8 bases between the two ends. Germline assignment: CDR1 LNHDA and CDR2 SQIVND (reference sequence). The CDR3 here is CASSISEGGYTF. In DNA form, the CDR3 reads TGTGCCAGTAGTATATCCGAAGGTGGCTACACCTTC. Full variable domain (outside the CDR3, taken from reference TRBV19 and TRBJ1-2): DGGITQSPKYLFRKEGQNVTLSCEQNLNHDAMYWYRQDPGQGLRLIYYSQIVNDFQKGDIAEGYSVSREKKESFPLTVTSAQKNPTAFYLCASSISEGGYTFGSGTRLTVV.

This clone has a handful of counts. The chain employs TRBV2 and TRBJ2-1; TRBD2 matches at 7 bases. Germline V gene data show CDR1 as SNHLY and CDR2 as FYNNEI. J lost 5 bases, V lost 6 bases, and 4 bases had no gene match. The CDR3 totals 13 residues. CDR3 loop: CASRRGGDNEQFF. The CDR3 region has the DNA TGTGCCAGCAGGCGTGGGGGGGACAATGAGCAGTTCTTC.

The chain couples TRBV5-1 to TRBJ2-3, with unresolved D. V lost 4 bases, J lost 1 base, and 16 bases lay in between. Germline CDR1 SGHRS, CDR2 YFSETQ. The CDR3 extends over 16 amino acids. The CDR3 sequence is CASSPDGMLGTDTQYF. CDR3 bases: TGCGCCAGCAGCCCGGATGGGATGCTCGGCACAGATACGCAGTATTTT.

The CDR3 region is CASSLSPGWETQYF. DNA for the CDR3: TGCGCCAGCAGCCTCAGTCCGGGGTGGGAGACCCAGTACTTC. The V gene is TRBV5-1, the J gene TRBJ2-5; D possibly corresponds to TRBD2 (5 bases). CDR1 is SGHRS and CDR2 is YFSETQ in the germline V gene. CDR3 length: 14 residues. The V end was cut by 4 bases, the J end by 5 bases, with 15 bases between.

This clone has only one observation. The chain has TRBV5-1 and TRBJ2-3; 7 bases match TRBD1. Germline CDR1 is SGHRS and CDR2 is YFSETQ. There are 15 residues in the CDR3. Unmatched junction bases numbered 4, after V lost 3 bases and J lost 0 bases. CDR3 residues: CASSSPGQSTDTQYF. CDR3 coding DNA: TGCGCCAGCAGCTCCCCGGGACAGAGCACAGATACGCAGTATTTT.

The DNA for the CDR3 is TGTGCCAGCACAGTTCTGGGTCAAGAGACCCAGTACTTC. Translated: CASTVLGQETQYF. The chain carries TRBV6-6 and TRBJ2-5; no firm D call. This CDR3 is 13 amino acids long. V gave up 7 bases and J gave up 2 bases, with 11 bases separating them. Germline lookup yields CDR1 MNHNY and CDR2 SVGAGI (reference sequence).

The J gene is TRBJ1-2, the V gene TRBV6-5, with TRBD1 as a possible D gene (5 bases). Trimming cost V 6 bases and J 4 bases, with 9 bases left between them. This CDR3 is built from 12 residues. Germline-derived CDR1 and CDR2 are MNHEY and SVGAGI. The CDR3 region is CASSLDSYGYTF. DNA of the CDR3: TGTGCCAGCAGCCTCGACAGCTATGGCTACACCTTC.

The V gene is TRBV5-1, the J gene TRBJ2-3, with 8 bases fitting TRBD1. V lost 3 bases, J lost 2 bases, and 11 bases stayed unmatched. This CDR3 region has 17 residues. In germline, CDR1 is SGHRS, CDR2 YFSETQ. The CDR3 loop reads CASSYGTGTTTTDTQYF. CDR3 bases: TGCGCCAGCAGCTACGGGACAGGAACCACGACCACAGATACGCAGTATTTT.

V is TRBV7-2 and J is TRBJ2-7; unclear D gene. Trimming shortened V by 0 bases and J by 2 bases, and 5 bases separated the two germline ends. This CDR3 is 13 amino acids long. Per the germline V gene, CDR1 is SGHTA and CDR2 is FQGNSA. The chain's CDR3 is CASSLAAAYEQYF. Here the CDR3 DNA reads TGTGCCAGCAGCTTAGCGGCAGCCTACGAGCAGTACTTC.

This chain uses TRBV6-6 with TRBJ2-7; D may match TRBD1 or TRBD2 (5 bases each). The CDR3 totals 14 residues. Per the germline V gene, CDR1 is MNHNY and CDR2 is SVGAGI (reference sequence). Deletions cut 4 bases from V and 4 bases from J, with 14 bases between. For the CDR3, the DNA is TGTGCCAGCAGTTCCCGGGACGAATCATACGAGCAGTACTTC. Translating gives CASSSRDESYEQYF.

The rearrangement links TRBV5-4 to TRBJ1-2; D remains unclear. Trimming removed 0 bases at V and 8 bases at J, with 11 bases between. This CDR3 has 13 residues. Germline CDR1 is SGHNT and CDR2 is YYREEE (reference sequence). The CDR3 spells CASSLGTAWGYTF. For the CDR3, the DNA is TGTGCCAGCAGCTTGGGAACGGCATGGGGCTACACCTTC.

The chain carries TRBV6-1 and TRBJ2-2, with a weak D call TRBD2 (6 bases). The CDR3 runs to 13 residues. The germline gives CDR1 MNHNS, CDR2 SASEGT. Trimming removed 7 bases at V and 4 bases at J, with 10 bases between. The CDR3 sequence is CASKGLATGELFF. CDR3 in DNA: TGTGCCAGCAAGGGACTCGCCACCGGGGAGCTGTTTTTT.

V and J are TRBV7-2 and TRBJ1-1, with 10 bases that match TRBD1. V gave up 3 bases and J gave up 4 bases; unmatched junction bases: 5. The CDR3 sequence is 15 residues long. CDR1 is SGHTA and CDR2 is FQGNSA in the germline V gene. CDR3 DNA: TGTGCCAGCAGCTTGACAGGGGGCGGAGGCACTGAAGCTTTCTTT. This encodes CASSLTGGGGTEAFF.